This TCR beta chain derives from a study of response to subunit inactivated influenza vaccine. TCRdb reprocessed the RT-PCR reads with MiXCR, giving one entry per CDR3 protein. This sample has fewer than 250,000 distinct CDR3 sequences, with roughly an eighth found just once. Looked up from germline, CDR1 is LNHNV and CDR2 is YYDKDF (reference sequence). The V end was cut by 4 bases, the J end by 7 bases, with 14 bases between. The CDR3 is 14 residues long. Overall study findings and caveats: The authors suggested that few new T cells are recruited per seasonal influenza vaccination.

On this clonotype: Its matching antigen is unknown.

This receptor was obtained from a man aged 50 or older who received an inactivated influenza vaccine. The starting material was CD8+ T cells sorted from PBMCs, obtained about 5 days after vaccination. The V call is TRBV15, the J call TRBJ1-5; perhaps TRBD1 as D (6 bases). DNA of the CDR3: TGTGCCACCAGCACAGTCAGGGGCCCACAGCCCCAGCATTTT. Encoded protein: CATSTVRGPQPQHF.